Below, 10 T cell receptor beta chains from the same sample are listed, as sequenced in a study of blood T cell repertoires in COVID-19. The data were produced by immunoSEQ multiplex PCR, yet TCRdb's version contains in-frame clones alone and is incomplete. The table shows roughly 300,000 clones, with roughly 85% occurring only once. Sequences were obtained from peripheral blood. The receptors originated from a human donor in a cohort sampled during active COVID-19.

This clone has a count of ten or more. The chain is built from TRBV9 and TRBJ2-6; unclear D gene. V lost 3 bases and J 0 bases, leaving 4 bases between the germline ends. Germline V gives CDR1 SGDLS, CDR2 YYNGEE. The CDR3 runs 14 residues. The CDR3 sequence is CASSAGSGANVLTF. The DNA of the CDR3 is TGTGCCAGCAGCGCCGGCTCTGGGGCCAACGTCCTGACTTTC.

In this sample, this clone turned up a few times. The chain is built from TRBV5-1 and TRBJ2-7; the match to TRBD1 covers 8 bases. V lost 5 bases and J lost 4; bases outside the gene matches: 8. CDR3 length: 14 amino acids. The germline gives CDR1 SGHRS, CDR2 YFSETQ. The CDR3 bases are TGCGCCAGCAGTGGACAGGGCCGCGCTTACGAGCAGTACTTC. It codes for CASSGQGRAYEQYF.

The chain uses TRBV20-1 and TRBJ1-2; D is unresolved. Between the trimmed V and J ends, which lost 5 bases and 5 bases, there was a span of 9 bases. CDR1 DFQATT and CDR2 SNEGSKA come from the germline V gene (reference sequence). The CDR3 is 11 residues long. Written as DNA, the CDR3 is TGCAGTGCTTACGGGGAATATGGCTACACCTTC. This codes for CSAYGEYGYTF.

The chain joins TRBV6-5 to TRBJ1-5; tentatively, D is TRBD1 (5 bases). There are 14 residues in the CDR3. Germline V gene data show CDR1 as MNHEY and CDR2 as SVGAGI. V lost 7 bases, J lost 0 bases, and 10 bases lay in between. The CDR3 reads CASNWGGSNQPQHF. CDR3 nucleotide sequence: TGTGCCAGCAACTGGGGGGGTAGCAATCAGCCCCAGCATTTT.

The V and J genes are TRBV29-1 and TRBJ1-5, with 7 bases matching TRBD1. The CDR3 extends over 12 amino acids. V shed 8 bases and J 4 bases; nucleotides not matched to a gene: 5. Germline V CDR1 and CDR2: SQVTM, ANQGSEA. This chain's CDR3 is CSYQTGNQPQHF. For the CDR3, the DNA is TGCAGCTACCAGACAGGGAATCAGCCCCAGCATTTT.

The rearrangement joins TRBV19 to TRBJ1-2; unclear D gene. This CDR3 contains 12 residues. V gave up 3 bases and J gave up 8 bases, with 10 bases separating them. CDR1 LNHDA and CDR2 SQIVND come from the germline V gene (reference sequence). CDR3 amino acids: CASSIGRGGYTF. CDR3 bases: TGTGCCAGTAGTATTGGGCGTGGCGGCTACACCTTC.

This clone has a count of ten or more. The chain is built from TRBV6-1 and TRBJ1-2, with a possible D match to TRBD1 (5 bases). Germline-derived CDR1 and CDR2 are MNHNS and SASEGT. This CDR3 spans 14 amino acids. V was pared by 3 bases and J by 4 bases, with 12 bases between. The CDR3 protein is CASSDKGRSYGYTF. Here the CDR3 DNA reads TGTGCCAGCAGTGACAAGGGGCGCTCCTATGGCTACACCTTC.

The chain employs TRBV19 and TRBJ1-4; TRBD1 matches 9 bases. The CDR3 has 15 amino acids. Germline V gene sequence: CDR1 LNHDA, CDR2 SQIVND (reference sequence). The V and J ends lost 6 bases and 6 bases, in that order; junction bases with no gene match: 8. The CDR3, as DNA: TGTGCCAGTAGGGGGACAGGGAATCTTGATGAAAAACTGTTTTTT. The encoded protein is CASRGTGNLDEKLFF.

J is TRBJ2-7 and V is TRBV4-2; 8 bases are shared with TRBD1. The trim removed 4 bases at V and 2 bases at J, leaving 7 bases unmatched. The CDR3 runs to 15 residues. CDR1 is LGHNA and CDR2 is YNFKEQ in the germline V gene. As DNA, the CDR3 is TGTGCCAGCAGCCGCTACTCCAGGGGGCCCTACGAGCAGTACTTC. This translates into CASSRYSRGPYEQYF.

This chain's CDR3 is CASSRTSGGTGELFF. In DNA, the CDR3 is TGTGCCAGCAGTAGGACTAGCGGGGGCACCGGGGAGCTGTTTTTT. The V gene is TRBV2, the J gene TRBJ2-2; 13 bases are shared with TRBD2. The trim removed 5 bases at V and 4 bases at J, leaving 1 base unmatched. The CDR3 extends over 15 amino acids. Germline CDR1 is SNHLY and CDR2 is FYNNEI.